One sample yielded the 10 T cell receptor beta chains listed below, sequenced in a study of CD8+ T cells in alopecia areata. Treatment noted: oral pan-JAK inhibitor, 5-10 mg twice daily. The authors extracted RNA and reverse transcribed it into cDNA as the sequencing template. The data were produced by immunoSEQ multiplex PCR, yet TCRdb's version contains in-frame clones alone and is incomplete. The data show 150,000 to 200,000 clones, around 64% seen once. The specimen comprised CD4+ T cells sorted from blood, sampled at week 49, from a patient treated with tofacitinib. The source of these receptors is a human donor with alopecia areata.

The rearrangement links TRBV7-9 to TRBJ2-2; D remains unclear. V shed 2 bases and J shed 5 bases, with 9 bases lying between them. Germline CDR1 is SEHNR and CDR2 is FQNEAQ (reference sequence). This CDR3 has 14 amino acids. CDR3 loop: CASSLLRSTGELFF. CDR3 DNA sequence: TGTGCCAGCAGCTTACTACGATCTACCGGGGAGCTGTTTTTT. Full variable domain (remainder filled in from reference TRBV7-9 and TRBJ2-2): DTGVSQNPRHKITKRGQNVTFRCDPISEHNRLYWYRQTLGQGPEFLTYFQNEAQLEKSRLLSDRFSAERPKGSFSTLEIQRTEQGDSAMYLCASSLLRSTGELFFGEGSRLTVL.

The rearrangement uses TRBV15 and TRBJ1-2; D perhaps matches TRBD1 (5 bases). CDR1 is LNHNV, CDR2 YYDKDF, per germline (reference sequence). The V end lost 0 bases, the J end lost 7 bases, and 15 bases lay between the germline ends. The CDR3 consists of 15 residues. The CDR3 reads CATSRDRGQGIGYTF. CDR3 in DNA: TGTGCCACCAGCAGAGATCGAGGGCAGGGAATTGGCTACACCTTC.

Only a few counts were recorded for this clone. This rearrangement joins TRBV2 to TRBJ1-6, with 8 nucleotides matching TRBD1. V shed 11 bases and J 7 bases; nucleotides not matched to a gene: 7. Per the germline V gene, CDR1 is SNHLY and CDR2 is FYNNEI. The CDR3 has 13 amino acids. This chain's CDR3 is CAERQGTNSPLHF. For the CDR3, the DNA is TGTGCCGAACGACAGGGGACCAATTCACCCCTCCACTTT.

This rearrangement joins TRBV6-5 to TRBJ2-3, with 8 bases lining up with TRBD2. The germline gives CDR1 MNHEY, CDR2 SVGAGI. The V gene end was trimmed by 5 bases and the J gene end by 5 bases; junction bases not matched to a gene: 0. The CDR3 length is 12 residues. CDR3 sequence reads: CASSLAGDTQYF. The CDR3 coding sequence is TGTGCCAGCAGTCTAGCGGGAGATACGCAGTATTTT.

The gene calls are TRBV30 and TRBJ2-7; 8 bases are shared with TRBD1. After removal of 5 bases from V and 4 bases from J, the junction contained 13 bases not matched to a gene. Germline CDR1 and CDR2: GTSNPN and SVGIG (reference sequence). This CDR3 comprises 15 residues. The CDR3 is CAWLSRTGNMYEQYF. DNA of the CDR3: TGTGCCTGGTTAAGTAGGACAGGGAATATGTACGAGCAGTACTTC. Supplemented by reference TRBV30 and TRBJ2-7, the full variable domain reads SQTIHQWPATLVQPVGSPLSLECTVEGTSNPNLYWYRQAAGRGLQLLFYSVGIGQISSEVPQNLSASRPQDRQFILSSKKLLLSDSGFYLCAWLSRTGNMYEQYFGPGTRLTVT.

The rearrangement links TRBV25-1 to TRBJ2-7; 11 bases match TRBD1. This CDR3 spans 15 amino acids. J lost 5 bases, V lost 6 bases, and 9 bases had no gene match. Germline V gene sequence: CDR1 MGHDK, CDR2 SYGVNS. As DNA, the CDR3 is TGTGCCAGCAGGGAGACAGGACAGGGGGCCCACGAGCAGTACTTC. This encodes CASRETGQGAHEQYF.

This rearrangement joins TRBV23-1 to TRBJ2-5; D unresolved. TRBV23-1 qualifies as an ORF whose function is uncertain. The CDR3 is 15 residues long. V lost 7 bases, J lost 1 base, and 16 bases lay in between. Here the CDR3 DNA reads TGCGCCAGCATATTGAGATTGGGGTTCCAAGAGACCCAGTACTTC. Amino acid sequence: CASILRLGFQETQYF.

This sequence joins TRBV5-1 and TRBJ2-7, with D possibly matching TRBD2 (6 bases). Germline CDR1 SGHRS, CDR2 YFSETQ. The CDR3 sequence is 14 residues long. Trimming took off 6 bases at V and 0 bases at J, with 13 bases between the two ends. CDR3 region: CASNNAGSSYEQYF. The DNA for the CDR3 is TGCGCCAGCAACAACGCGGGGTCCTCCTACGAGCAGTACTTC.

The CDR3 DNA is TGTGCCAGCAGCGGACAGGGCATAATCTCACCCCTCCACTTT. It specifies CASSGQGIISPLHF. The gene calls are TRBV7-2 and TRBJ1-6, with 8 bases aligning to TRBD1. Trimming took 5 bases from V and 10 from J; bases not matched to a gene: 7. Germline V gene sequence: CDR1 SGHTA, CDR2 FQGNSA. CDR3 size: 14 residues.

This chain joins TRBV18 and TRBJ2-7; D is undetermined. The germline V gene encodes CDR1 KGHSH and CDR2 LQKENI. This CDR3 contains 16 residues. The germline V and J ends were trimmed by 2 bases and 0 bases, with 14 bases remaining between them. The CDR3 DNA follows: TGTGCCAGCTCACCATCCCAAGTACTTGACTCCTACGAGCAGTACTTC. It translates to CASSPSQVLDSYEQYF.